These 15 T cell receptor beta chains were all obtained from the same sample, sequenced in a study of CD8+CD57+ T cells in acquired aplastic anemia. Using genomic DNA as the template, TCR beta VDJ and CDR3 profiling was carried out. TCRdb recomputed calls from the reads with MiXCR, one row per CDR3 protein. Of about 190,000 distinct CDR3 sequences in the sample, roughly 56% were seen once. Sequencing was done on a sample of sorted CD4+, CD8+, or CD8+CD57+ T cells (not recorded which) from PBMCs. The origin of the receptors is a human donor in good health, serving as a control.

In its sample, this clonotype was seen many times. The V gene is TRBV6-6, the J gene TRBJ2-7; D might be TRBD1 (5 bases). Germline assignment: CDR1 MNHNY and CDR2 SVGAGI (reference sequence). The CDR3 extends over 11 amino acids. The ends were cut back, 3 bases at V and 6 bases at J, with 6 bases in the middle. The chain's CDR3 is CASSYRGEQYF. CDR3 DNA sequence: TGTGCCAGCAGTTATAGGGGCGAGCAGTACTTC.

This clonotype was detected only once. Possible read error: a much larger clone is one base away. The chain joins TRBV4-3 to TRBJ1-2; D is unclear. Per the germline V gene, CDR1 is LGHNA and CDR2 is YSLEER. V was pared by 0 bases and J by 4 bases, with 15 bases between. The CDR3 length is 16 residues. The CDR3 bases are TGCGCCAGCAGCCAAGACTACAGAGCTATCTTCTATGGCTACACCTTC. Its protein is CASSQDYRAIFYGYTF.

Of note for this clonotype: A much larger clone sits a single nucleotide away, making a read error possible. The rearrangement joins TRBV6-5 to TRBJ1-1; TRBD1 is a possible D gene (6 bases). Germline V gene lookup returns CDR1 MNHEY and CDR2 SVGAGI. V was shortened by 0 bases and J by 5 bases, with 13 bases between the two germline ends. This CDR3 comprises 15 residues. The CDR3 region has the DNA TGTGCCAGCAGTTACTCGAGGGGGACGCAGACTGAAGCTTTCTTT. This encodes CASSYSRGTQTEAFF.

This chain uses TRBV5-1 with TRBJ2-6, with TRBD1 identical over 9 bases. Losses at the gene ends were 0 bases for V and 0 bases for J; bases not matched to a gene: 4. From germline, CDR1 is SGHRS and CDR2 YFSETQ. The CDR3 covers 18 residues. CDR3 in amino acids: CASSLGQGGNSGANVLTF. DNA of the CDR3: TGCGCCAGCAGCTTGGGACAGGGGGGGAACTCTGGGGCCAACGTCCTGACTTTC.

This sequence joins TRBV10-1 and TRBJ2-7; TRBD1 matches 9 bases. Per the germline V gene, CDR1 is WNHNN and CDR2 is SYGVQD (reference sequence). Trimming cost V 0 bases and J 4 bases; bases outside gene matches: 10. CDR3 length: 17 amino acids. The CDR3 here is CASSESSRDRVVYEQYF. CDR3 coding DNA: TGCGCCAGCAGTGAGTCCTCCCGGGACAGGGTCGTATACGAGCAGTACTTC.

This clonotype was seen at least ten times. The J gene is TRBJ1-2, the V gene TRBV19; 7 nucleotides match TRBD1. Germline CDR1 reads LNHDA; CDR2 reads SQIVND (reference sequence). There are 17 residues in the CDR3. Trimming cost V 4 bases and J 6 bases; bases outside gene matches: 17. CDR3 sequence (DNA): TGTGCCAGTAGTACGGGGGACAGCCGGTCAGGGATCGATGGCTACACCTTC. The encoded protein is CASSTGDSRSGIDGYTF. The entire variable domain, with the rest obtained from reference TRBV19 and TRBJ1-2, is as follows: DGGITQSPKYLFRKEGQNVTLSCEQNLNHDAMYWYRQDPGQGLRLIYYSQIVNDFQKGDIAEGYSVSREKKESFPLTVTSAQKNPTAFYLCASSTGDSRSGIDGYTFGSGTRLTVV.

This clonotype occurred a few times. The chain employs TRBV5-1 and TRBJ1-6; D possibly corresponds to TRBD1 (6 bases). This CDR3 spans 17 amino acids. Germline V gives CDR1 SGHRS, CDR2 YFSETQ. V lost 0 bases and J lost 2, with 12 bases in between. The CDR3: CASSLGTAIAYNSPLHF. The CDR3 nucleotides read TGCGCCAGCAGCTTGGGGACAGCTATTGCCTATAATTCACCCCTCCACTTT.

The chain uses TRBV7-3 and TRBJ2-6; no firm D call. The V end lost 4 bases, the J end lost 0 bases, and 7 bases lay between the germline ends. In germline, CDR1 is SGHTA, CDR2 FQGTGA. The length of the CDR3 is 15 residues. CDR3: CASSSPASGANVLTF. The CDR3 DNA reads as TGTGCCAGCAGCTCGCCGGCCTCTGGGGCCAACGTCCTGACTTTC.

The V and J genes are TRBV24-1 and TRBJ2-7, with 7 bases matching TRBD1. Germline values: CDR1 KGHDR, CDR2 SFDVKD. This CDR3 comprises 12 residues. The J segment lost 5 bases and the V segment lost 7 bases, leaving 4 bases of the junction unmatched. The DNA of the CDR3 is TGTGCCACCAGCTGGACAGGAGACGAGCAGTACTTC. Residues: CATSWTGDEQYF.

This clonotype was counted many times. The chain combines TRBV6-5 with TRBJ1-5; tentative D call: TRBD1 (6 bases). This CDR3 has 16 residues. V dropped 6 bases and J dropped 0 bases, with 15 bases sitting between them. Germline loops: CDR1 MNHEY, CDR2 SVGAGI. The CDR3 spells CASRGGGAYSNQPQHF. CDR3 DNA sequence: TGTGCCAGCAGAGGGGGTGGGGCCTATAGCAATCAGCCCCAGCATTTT.

This clonotype was counted only a few times. The CDR3 ends on some other residue instead of the conserved phenylalanine or tryptophan, so this is likely a read error. The chain combines TRBV4-3 with TRBJ1-1, with 8 bases lining up with TRBD1. The CDR3 loop spans 14 amino acids. Germline V gene lookup returns CDR1 LGHNA and CDR2 YSLEER. Trimming removed 1 base from V and 5 bases from J; junction bases left unmatched: 3. CDR3 sequence: CASSQVDRATEAFL. DNA for the CDR3: TGCGCCAGCAGCCAAGTGGACAGGGCTACTGAAGCTTTCCTT.

The chain has TRBV7-8 and TRBJ2-7; 9 nucleotides match TRBD1. After removal of 1 base from V and 4 bases from J, the junction contained 5 bases not matched to a gene. The CDR3 is 15 residues long. Looked up from germline, CDR1 is SGHVS and CDR2 is FQNEAQ. CDR3 loop: CASSLDTGGPYEQYV. CDR3 nucleotides: TGTGCCAGCAGCTTAGACACAGGGGGCCCGTACGAGCAGTACGTC.

A note on this clonotype: Without the conserved terminal phenylalanine or tryptophan, this CDR3 likely stems from a read error. The DNA is omitted, as the CDR3 cannot be located on it reliably, and the CDR3 follows TCRdb's listing. This rearrangement joins TRBV3-2 to TRBJ2-3; the table assigns TRBD1, which was not confirmed against the DNA. TRBV3-2 is listed as a pseudogene. The CDR3 adds up to 18 amino acids, both ends counted. Here the CDR3 reads CASSPTPVSYFRSDTQYL.

This clonotype has a count of ten or more. The genes are TRBV12-3 or TRBV12-4 and TRBJ2-7; D remains ambiguous. This CDR3 has 13 residues. Deletions cut 7 bases from V and 0 bases from J, with 10 bases between. The CDR3: CASKGPSSYEQYF. The CDR3 DNA follows: TGTGCCAGCAAGGGCCCTAGCTCCTACGAGCAGTACTTC.

At least ten counts were recorded for this clonotype. The chain has TRBV7-9 and TRBJ1-4, with D uncertain. The length of the CDR3 is 12 residues. V was trimmed by 10 bases and J by 10 bases, leaving 16 bases between them. Germline loops: CDR1 SEHNR, CDR2 FQNEAQ (reference sequence). CDR3 coding DNA: TGTGCCACTCGGACCGGAGCTGGAAAACTGTTTTTT. Its protein is CATRTGAGKLFF.